The 2 T cell receptor beta chains below come from one sample, sequenced in a study of chemoradiotherapy in HPV16-positive cancers. Assay used: immunoSEQ multiplex PCR; TCRdb lists only in-frame clones, some missing. The sample has a few thousand clones; roughly nine tenths are singletons. Sequencing used tumor tissue, obtained from a patient who underwent chemoradiotherapy. These receptor sequences come from a human donor with HPV-associated anogenital cancer.

The genes are TRBV7-2 and TRBJ2-1, with D tentatively TRBD1 (7 bases). CDR3 length equals 13 residues. CDR1 and CDR2 from the germline V gene are SGHTA and FQGNSA. Trimming took 3 bases from V and 10 from J, leaving 13 bases between them. The chain's CDR3 is CASSLGRDREQFF. CDR3 nucleotide sequence: TGTGCCAGCAGCTTGGGGCGGGACAGAGAGCAGTTCTTC.

The chain carries TRBV7-3 and TRBJ2-3, with TRBD2 identical over 14 bases. The CDR3 has 16 amino acids. V shed 5 bases, J shed 6 bases, and the junction held 7 bases outside the gene matches. Germline CDR1 SGHTA, CDR2 FQGTGA. CDR3 in amino acids: CASSRRLAGGLDTQYF. The CDR3 DNA reads TGTGCCAGCAGCCGAAGACTAGCGGGAGGGCTCGATACGCAGTATTTT. The full variable domain, its missing parts supplied by reference TRBV7-3 and TRBJ2-3, is GAGVSQTPSNKVTEKGKYVELRCDPISGHTALYWYRQSLGQGPEFLIYFQGTGAADDSGLPNDRFFAVRPEGSVSTLKIQRTERGDSAVYLCASSRRLAGGLDTQYFGPGTRLTVL.